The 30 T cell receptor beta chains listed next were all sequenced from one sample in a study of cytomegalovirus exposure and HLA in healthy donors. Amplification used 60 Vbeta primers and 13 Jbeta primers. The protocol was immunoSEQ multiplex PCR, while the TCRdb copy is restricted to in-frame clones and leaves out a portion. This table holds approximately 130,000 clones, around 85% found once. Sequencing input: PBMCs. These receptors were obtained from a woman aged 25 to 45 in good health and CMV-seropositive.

Here the CDR3 DNA reads TGTGCCATCAGTGAAGGACTAGTGACAGATACGCAGTATTTT. Amino acid sequence: CAISEGLVTDTQYF. The rearrangement uses TRBV10-3 and TRBJ2-3, with 7 bases that match TRBD2. With 3 bases clipped from V and 3 bases from J, the junction kept 3 bases outside the gene matches. This CDR3 spans 14 amino acids. The V gene's germline CDR1 is ENHRY and CDR2 SYGVKD.

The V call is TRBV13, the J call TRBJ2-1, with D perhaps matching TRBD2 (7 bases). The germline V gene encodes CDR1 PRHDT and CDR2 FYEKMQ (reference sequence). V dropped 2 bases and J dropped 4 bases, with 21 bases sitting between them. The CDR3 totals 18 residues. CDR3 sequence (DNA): TGTGCCAGCAGCTTATGGCTGGTGGGGGGGGCCCCTTACAATGAGCAGTTCTTC. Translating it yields CASSLWLVGGAPYNEQFF.

CDR3 region: CASSRRDSNYGYTF. The CDR3 region has the DNA TGTGCCAGCAGCCGCCGGGACAGTAACTATGGCTACACCTTC. The rearrangement joins TRBV11-1 to TRBJ1-2; 7 bases map to TRBD1. CDR1 is SGHAT, CDR2 FQDESV, per germline (reference sequence). The CDR3 totals 14 residues. Losses at the gene ends were 5 bases for V and 1 base for J; bases not matched to a gene: 4.

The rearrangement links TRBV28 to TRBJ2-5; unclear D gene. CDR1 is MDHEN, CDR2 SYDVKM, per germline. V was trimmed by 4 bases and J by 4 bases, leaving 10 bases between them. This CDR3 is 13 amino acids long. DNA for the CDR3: TGTGCCAGCAGTTCGTCGGTGTTAGAGACCCAGTACTTC. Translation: CASSSSVLETQYF.

The CDR3 nucleotides read TGCGCCAGCAGAGGGCCGTCAGGGGGTGATGAAAAACTGTTTTTT. Amino acids: CASRGPSGGDEKLFF. This chain uses TRBV5-1 with TRBJ1-4, with 7 bases matching TRBD1. The CDR3 contains 15 residues. V gave up 5 bases and J gave up 6 bases; unmatched junction bases: 10. Per the germline V gene, CDR1 is SGHRS and CDR2 is YFSETQ. The entire variable domain, with the rest obtained from reference TRBV5-1 and TRBJ1-4, is as follows: KAGVTQTPRYLIKTRGQQVTLSCSPISGHRSVSWYQQTPGQGLQFLFEYFSETQRNKGNFPGRFSGRQFSNSRSEMNVSTLELGDSALYLCASRGPSGGDEKLFFGSGTQLSVL.

For the CDR3, the DNA is TGTGCCAGCAGGGACAGGGGGCAAGTGAACACTGAAGCTTTCTTT. Translated, it gives CASRDRGQVNTEAFF. V usage is TRBV2 and J usage is TRBJ1-1; 11 nucleotides match TRBD1. J was trimmed by 0 bases and V by 6 bases; bases with no gene match: 3. Germline V gene data show CDR1 as SNHLY and CDR2 as FYNNEI. The CDR3 is made up of 15 amino acids.

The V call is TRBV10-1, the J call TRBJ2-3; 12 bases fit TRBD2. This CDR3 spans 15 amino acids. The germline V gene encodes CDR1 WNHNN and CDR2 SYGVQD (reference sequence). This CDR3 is CPTGSSGGGNHTQYF. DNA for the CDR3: TGCCCCACGGGATCTAGCGGGGGGGGCAACCATACGCAGTATTTT.

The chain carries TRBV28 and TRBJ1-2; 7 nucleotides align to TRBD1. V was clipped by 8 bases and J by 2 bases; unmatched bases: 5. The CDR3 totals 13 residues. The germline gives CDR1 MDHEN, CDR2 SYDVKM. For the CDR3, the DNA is TGTGCCAGCTTTCCGGGACAGAACTATGGCTACACCTTC. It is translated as CASFPGQNYGYTF.

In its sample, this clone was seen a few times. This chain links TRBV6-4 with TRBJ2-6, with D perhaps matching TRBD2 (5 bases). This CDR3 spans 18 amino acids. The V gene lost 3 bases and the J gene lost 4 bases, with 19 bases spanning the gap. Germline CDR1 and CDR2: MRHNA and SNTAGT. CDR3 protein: CASSDWVEGPSGANVLTF. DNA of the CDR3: TGTGCCAGCAGTGATTGGGTCGAGGGTCCCTCCGGGGCCAACGTCCTGACTTTC.

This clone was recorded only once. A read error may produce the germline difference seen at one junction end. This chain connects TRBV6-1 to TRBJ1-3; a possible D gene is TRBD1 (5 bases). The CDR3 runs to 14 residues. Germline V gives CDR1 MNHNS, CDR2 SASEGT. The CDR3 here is CASSSPFRGSRWDF. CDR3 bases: TGTGCCAGCAGTTCCCCATTTAGGGGCTCTCGATGGGATTTT.

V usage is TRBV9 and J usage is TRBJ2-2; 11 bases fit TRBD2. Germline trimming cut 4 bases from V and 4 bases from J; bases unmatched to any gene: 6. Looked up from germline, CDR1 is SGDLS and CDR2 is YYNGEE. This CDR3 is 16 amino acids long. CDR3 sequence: CASSFNSGRATGELFF. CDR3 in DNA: TGTGCCAGCAGCTTTAATAGCGGGAGGGCCACCGGGGAGCTGTTTTTT.

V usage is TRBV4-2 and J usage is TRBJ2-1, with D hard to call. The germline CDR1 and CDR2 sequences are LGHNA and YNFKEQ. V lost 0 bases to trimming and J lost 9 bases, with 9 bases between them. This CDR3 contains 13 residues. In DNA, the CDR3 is TGTGCCAGCAGCCAAGATCGAGGTCCTGAGCAGTTCTTC. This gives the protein CASSQDRGPEQFF.

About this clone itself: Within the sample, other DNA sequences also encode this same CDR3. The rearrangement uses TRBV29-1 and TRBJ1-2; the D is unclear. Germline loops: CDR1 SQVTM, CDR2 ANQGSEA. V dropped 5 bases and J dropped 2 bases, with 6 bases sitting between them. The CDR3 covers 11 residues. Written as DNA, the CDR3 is TGCAGCGTTCCGGGGAACTATGGCTACACCTTC. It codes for CSVPGNYGYTF. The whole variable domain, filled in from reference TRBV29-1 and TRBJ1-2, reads SAVISQKPSRDICQRGTSLTIQCQVDSQVTMMFWYRQQPGQSLTLIATANQGSEATYESGFVIDKFPISRPNLTFSTLTVSNMSPEDSSIYLCSVPGNYGYTFGSGTRLTVV.

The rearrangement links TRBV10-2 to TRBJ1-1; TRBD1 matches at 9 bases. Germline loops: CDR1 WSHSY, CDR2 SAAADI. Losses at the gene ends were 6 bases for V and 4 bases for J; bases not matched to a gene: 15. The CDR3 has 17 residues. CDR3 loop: CASSPGTGWLLGTEAFF. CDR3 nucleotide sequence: TGCGCCAGCAGCCCCGGGACAGGGTGGTTATTGGGCACTGAAGCTTTCTTT.

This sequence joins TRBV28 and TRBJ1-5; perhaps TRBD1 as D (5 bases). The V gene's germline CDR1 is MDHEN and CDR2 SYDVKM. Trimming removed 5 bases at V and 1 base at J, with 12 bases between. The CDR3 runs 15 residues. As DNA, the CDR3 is TGTGCCAGCAGTCCATCAGGGAGGAGCAATCAGCCCCAGCATTTT. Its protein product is CASSPSGRSNQPQHF.

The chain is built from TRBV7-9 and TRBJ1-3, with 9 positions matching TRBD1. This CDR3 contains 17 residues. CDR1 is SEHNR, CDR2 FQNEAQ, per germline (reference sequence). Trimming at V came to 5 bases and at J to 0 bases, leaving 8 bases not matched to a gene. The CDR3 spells CASSATGGPVSGNTIYF. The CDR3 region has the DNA TGTGCCAGCAGCGCCACAGGGGGCCCGGTCTCTGGAAACACCATATATTTT.

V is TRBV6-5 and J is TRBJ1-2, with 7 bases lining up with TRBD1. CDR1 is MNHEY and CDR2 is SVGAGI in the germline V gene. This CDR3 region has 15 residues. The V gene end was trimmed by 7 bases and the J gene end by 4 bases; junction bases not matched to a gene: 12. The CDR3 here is CASTNPGQRSYGYTF. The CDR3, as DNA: TGTGCCAGCACAAATCCGGGACAGAGGTCCTATGGCTACACCTTC.

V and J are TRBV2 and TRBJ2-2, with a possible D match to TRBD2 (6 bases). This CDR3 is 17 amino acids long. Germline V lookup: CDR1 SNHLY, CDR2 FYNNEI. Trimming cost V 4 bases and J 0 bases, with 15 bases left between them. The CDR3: CASSGPGRGSNTGELFF. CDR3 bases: TGTGCCAGCAGTGGACCCGGGCGGGGCTCGAACACCGGGGAGCTGTTTTTT.

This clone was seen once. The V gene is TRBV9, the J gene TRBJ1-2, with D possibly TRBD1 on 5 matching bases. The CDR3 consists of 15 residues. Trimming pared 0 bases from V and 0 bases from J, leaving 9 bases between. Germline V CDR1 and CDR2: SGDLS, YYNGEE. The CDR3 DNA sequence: TGTGCCAGCAGCGTAGCACAGGCCCCTAACTATGGCTACACCTTC. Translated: CASSVAQAPNYGYTF. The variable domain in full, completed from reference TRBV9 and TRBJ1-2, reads DSGVTQTPKHLITATGQRVTLRCSPRSGDLSVYWYQQSLDQGLQFLIQYYNGEERAKGNILERFSAQQFPDLHSELNLSSLELGDSALYFCASSVAQAPNYGYTFGSGTRLTVV.

CDR3 sequence (DNA): TGTGCCAGCAGGTCCGACCGACAGCTCACCGGGGAGCTGTTTTTT. It yields the protein CASRSDRQLTGELFF. The V gene is TRBV2, the J gene TRBJ2-2; tentative D call: TRBD1 (5 bases). CDR1 is SNHLY, CDR2 FYNNEI, per germline. Between the trimmed V and J ends, which lost 6 bases and 4 bases, there was a span of 15 bases. The length of the CDR3 is 15 residues.

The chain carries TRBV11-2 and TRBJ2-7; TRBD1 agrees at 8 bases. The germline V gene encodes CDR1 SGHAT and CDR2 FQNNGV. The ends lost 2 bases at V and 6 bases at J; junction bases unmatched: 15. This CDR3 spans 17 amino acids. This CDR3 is CASSLYYLGTGGGEQYF. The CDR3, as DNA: TGTGCCAGCAGCTTATACTACCTGGGGACAGGAGGAGGCGAGCAGTACTTC.

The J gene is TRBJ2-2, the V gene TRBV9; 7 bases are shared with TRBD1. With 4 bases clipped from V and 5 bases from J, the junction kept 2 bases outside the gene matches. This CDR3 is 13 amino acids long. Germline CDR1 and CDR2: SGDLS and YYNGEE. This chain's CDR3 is CASSSQGTGELFF. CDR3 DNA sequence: TGTGCCAGCAGCTCACAGGGGACCGGGGAGCTGTTTTTT. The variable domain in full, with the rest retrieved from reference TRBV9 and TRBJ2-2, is DSGVTQTPKHLITATGQRVTLRCSPRSGDLSVYWYQQSLDQGLQFLIQYYNGEERAKGNILERFSAQQFPDLHSELNLSSLELGDSALYFCASSSQGTGELFFGEGSRLTVL.

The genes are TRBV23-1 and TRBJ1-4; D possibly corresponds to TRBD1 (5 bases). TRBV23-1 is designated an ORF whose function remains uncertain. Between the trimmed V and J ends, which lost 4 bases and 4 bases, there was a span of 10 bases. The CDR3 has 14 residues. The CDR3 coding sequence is TGCGCCAGCAGTCCAAACAGGATTAATGAAAAACTGTTTTTT. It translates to CASSPNRINEKLFF.

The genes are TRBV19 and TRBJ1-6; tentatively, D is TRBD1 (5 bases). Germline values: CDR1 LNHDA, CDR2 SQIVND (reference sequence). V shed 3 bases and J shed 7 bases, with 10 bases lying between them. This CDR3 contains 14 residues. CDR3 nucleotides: TGTGCCAGTAGTATTGCAGGGCTAAATTCACCCCTCCACTTT. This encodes CASSIAGLNSPLHF. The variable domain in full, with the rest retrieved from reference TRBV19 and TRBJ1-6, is DGGITQSPKYLFRKEGQNVTLSCEQNLNHDAMYWYRQDPGQGLRLIYYSQIVNDFQKGDIAEGYSVSREKKESFPLTVTSAQKNPTAFYLCASSIAGLNSPLHFGNGTRLTVT.

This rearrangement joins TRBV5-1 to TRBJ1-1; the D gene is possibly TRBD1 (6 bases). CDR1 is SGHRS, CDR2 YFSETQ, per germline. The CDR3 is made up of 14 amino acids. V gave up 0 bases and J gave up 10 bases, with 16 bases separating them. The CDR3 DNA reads TGCGCCAGCAGCTTGGGGGGGCAACAGGGTGTAGCTTTCTTT. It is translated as CASSLGGQQGVAFF.

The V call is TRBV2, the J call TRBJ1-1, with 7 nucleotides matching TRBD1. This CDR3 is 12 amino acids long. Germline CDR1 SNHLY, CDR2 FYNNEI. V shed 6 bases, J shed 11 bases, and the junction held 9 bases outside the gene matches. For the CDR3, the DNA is TGTGCCAGCAGCTTCACAGGGGTGGTTGCTTTCTTT. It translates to CASSFTGVVAFF.

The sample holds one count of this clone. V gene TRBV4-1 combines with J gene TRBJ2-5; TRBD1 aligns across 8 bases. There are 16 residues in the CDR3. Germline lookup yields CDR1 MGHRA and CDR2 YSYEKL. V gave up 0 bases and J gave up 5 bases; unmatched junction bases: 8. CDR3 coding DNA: TGCGCCAGCAGCCAAGATATGGCAGGGGGCTGGGAGACCCAGTACTTC. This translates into CASSQDMAGGWETQYF.

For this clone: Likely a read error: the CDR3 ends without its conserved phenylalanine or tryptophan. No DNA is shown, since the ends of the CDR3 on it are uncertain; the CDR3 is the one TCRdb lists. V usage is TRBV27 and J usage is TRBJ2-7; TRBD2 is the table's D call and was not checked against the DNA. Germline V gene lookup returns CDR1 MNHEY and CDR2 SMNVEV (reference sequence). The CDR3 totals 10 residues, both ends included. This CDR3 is CARPPLREGL.

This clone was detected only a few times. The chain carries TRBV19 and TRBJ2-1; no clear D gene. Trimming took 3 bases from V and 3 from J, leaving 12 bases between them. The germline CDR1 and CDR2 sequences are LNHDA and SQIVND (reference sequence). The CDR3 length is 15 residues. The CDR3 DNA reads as TGTGCCAGTAGTATTGAGTACAGTTACTACAATGAGCAGTTCTTC. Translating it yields CASSIEYSYYNEQFF.

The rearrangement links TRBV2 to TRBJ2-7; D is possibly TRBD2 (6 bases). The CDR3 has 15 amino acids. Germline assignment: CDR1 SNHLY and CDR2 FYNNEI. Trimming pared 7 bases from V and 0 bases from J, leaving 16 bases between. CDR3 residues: CASKQEGASSYEQYF. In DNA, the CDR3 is TGTGCCAGCAAACAGGAGGGCGCCAGCTCCTACGAGCAGTACTTC.